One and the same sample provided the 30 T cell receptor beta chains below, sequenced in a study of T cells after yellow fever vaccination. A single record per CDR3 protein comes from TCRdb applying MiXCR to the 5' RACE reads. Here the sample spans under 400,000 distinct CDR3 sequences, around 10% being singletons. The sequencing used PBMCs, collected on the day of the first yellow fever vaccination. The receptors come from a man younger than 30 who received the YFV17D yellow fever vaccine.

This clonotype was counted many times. CDR3: CASSRRGEETQYF. In DNA, the CDR3 is TGTGCCAGCAGCCGACGGGGCGAAGAGACCCAGTACTTC. V usage is TRBV3-1 and J usage is TRBJ2-5; TRBD1 or TRBD2 may be the D gene (5 bases each). CDR1 is LGHDT and CDR2 is YNNKEL in the germline V gene (reference sequence). V was pared by 4 bases and J by 3 bases, with 9 bases between. This CDR3 has 13 residues.

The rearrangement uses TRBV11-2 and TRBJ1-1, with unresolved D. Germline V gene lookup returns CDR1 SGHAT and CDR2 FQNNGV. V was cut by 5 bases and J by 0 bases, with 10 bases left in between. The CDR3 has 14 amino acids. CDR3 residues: CASSQVRMNTEAFF. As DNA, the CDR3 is TGTGCCAGCAGCCAAGTTCGGATGAACACTGAAGCTTTCTTT.

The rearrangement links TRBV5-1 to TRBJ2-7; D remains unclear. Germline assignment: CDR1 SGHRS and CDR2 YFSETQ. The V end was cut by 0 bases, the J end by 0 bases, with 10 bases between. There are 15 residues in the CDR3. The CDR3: CASSLGRKSSYEQYF. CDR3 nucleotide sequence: TGCGCCAGCAGCTTGGGGCGCAAGAGCTCCTACGAGCAGTACTTC.

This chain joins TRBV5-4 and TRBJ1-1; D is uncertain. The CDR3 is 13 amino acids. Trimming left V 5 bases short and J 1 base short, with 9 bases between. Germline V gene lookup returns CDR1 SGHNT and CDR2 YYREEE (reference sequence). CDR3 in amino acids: CASRYSENTEAFF. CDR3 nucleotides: TGTGCCAGCAGATATTCCGAGAACACTGAAGCTTTCTTT.

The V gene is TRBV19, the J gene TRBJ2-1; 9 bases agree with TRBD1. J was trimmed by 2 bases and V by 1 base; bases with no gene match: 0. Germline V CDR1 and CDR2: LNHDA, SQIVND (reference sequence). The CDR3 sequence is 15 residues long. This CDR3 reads CASSIGTGAYNEQFF. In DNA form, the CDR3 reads TGTGCCAGTAGTATAGGGACAGGGGCCTACAATGAGCAGTTCTTC.

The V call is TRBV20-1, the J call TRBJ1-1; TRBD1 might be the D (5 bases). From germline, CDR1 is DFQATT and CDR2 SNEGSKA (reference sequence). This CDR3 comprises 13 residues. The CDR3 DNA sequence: TGCACTTCGGGGGGGTGGGCGGACACTGAAGCTTTCTTT. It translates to CTSGGWADTEAFF.

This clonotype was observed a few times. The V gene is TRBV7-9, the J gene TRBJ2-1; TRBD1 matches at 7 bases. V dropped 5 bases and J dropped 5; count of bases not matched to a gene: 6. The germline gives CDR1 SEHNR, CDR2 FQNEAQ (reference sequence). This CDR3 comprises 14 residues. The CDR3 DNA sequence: TGTGCCAGCAGCCTGGTCGACAGGGACAATGAGCAGTTCTTC. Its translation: CASSLVDRDNEQFF.

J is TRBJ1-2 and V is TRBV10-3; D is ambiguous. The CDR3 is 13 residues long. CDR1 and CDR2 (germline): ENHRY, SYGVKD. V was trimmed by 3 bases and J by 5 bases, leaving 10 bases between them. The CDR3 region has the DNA TGTGCCATCAGTGATACAAACCTTTATGGCTACACCTTC. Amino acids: CAISDTNLYGYTF.

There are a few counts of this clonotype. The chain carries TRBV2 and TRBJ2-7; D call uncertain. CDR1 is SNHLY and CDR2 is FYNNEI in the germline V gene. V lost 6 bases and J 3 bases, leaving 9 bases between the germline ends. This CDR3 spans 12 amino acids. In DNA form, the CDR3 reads TGTGCCAGCAGGGACCTCGTCTACGAGCAGTACTTC. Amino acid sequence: CASRDLVYEQYF.

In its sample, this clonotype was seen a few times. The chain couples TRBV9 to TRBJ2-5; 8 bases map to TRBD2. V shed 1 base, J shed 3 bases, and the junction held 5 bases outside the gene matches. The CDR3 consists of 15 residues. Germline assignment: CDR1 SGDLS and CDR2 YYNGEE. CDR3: CASSVIAGPKETQYF. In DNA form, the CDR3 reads TGTGCCAGCAGCGTAATAGCGGGGCCGAAAGAGACCCAGTACTTC.

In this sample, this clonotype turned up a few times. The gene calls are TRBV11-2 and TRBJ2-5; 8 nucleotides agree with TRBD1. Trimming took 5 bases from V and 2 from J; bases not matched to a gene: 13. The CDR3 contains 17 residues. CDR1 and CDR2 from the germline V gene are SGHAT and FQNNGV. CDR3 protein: CASSPMRGRGRQETQYF. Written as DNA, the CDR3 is TGTGCCAGCAGCCCGATGCGCGGCAGGGGGCGTCAAGAGACCCAGTACTTC.

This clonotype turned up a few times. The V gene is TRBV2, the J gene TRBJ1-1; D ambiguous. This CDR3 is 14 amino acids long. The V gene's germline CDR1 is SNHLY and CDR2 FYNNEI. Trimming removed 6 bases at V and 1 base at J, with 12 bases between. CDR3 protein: CASSDFRANTEAFF. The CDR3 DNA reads TGTGCCAGCAGCGACTTTCGGGCGAACACTGAAGCTTTCTTT.

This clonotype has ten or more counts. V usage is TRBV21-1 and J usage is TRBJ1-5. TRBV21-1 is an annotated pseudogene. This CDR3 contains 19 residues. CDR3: CASSKQDGRKEGSNQPQHF. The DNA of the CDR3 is TGTGCCAGCAGCAAACAGGACGGGAGGAAAGAGGGTAGCAATCAGCCCCAGCATTTT.

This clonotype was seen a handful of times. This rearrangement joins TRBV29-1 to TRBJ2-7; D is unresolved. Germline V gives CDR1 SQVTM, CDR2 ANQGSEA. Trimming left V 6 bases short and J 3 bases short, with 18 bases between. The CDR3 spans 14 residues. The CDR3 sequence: CSVLALGYSYEQYF. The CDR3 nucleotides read TGCAGCGTCCTGGCCCTCGGTTACAGCTACGAGCAGTACTTC.

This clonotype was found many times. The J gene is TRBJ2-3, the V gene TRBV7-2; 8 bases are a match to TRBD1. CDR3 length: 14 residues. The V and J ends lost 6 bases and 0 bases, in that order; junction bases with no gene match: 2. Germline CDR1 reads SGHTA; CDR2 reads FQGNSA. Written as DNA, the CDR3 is TGTGCCAGCAGGACAGGGGCTAGCACAGATACGCAGTATTTT. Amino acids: CASRTGASTDTQYF.

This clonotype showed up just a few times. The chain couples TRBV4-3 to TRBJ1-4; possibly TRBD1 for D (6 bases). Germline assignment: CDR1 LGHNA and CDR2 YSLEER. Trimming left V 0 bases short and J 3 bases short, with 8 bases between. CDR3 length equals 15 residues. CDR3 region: CASSQDRTANEKLFF. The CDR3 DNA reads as TGCGCCAGCAGCCAAGATCGGACAGCTAATGAAAAACTGTTTTTT.

For the CDR3, the DNA is TGCGCCAGCAGCCAAGCTACCGGACAGGTCTATGGCTACACCTTC. It encodes CASSQATGQVYGYTF. V and J are TRBV4-1 and TRBJ1-2; 7 bases are a match to TRBD1. The CDR3 extends over 15 amino acids. Germline V lookup: CDR1 MGHRA, CDR2 YSYEKL. Losses at the gene ends were 1 base for V and 4 bases for J; bases not matched to a gene: 6.

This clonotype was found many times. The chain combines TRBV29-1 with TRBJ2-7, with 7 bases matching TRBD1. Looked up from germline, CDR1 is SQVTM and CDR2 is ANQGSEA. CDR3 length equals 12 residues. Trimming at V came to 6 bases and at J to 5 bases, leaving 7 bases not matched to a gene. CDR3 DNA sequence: TGCAGCGTGGTAAGAGACAGGGACGAGCAGTACTTC. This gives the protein CSVVRDRDEQYF.

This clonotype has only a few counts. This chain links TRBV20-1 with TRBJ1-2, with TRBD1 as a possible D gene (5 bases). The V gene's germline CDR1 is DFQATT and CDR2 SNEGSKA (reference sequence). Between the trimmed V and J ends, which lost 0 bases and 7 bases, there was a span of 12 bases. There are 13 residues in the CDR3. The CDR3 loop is CSARDMGLAGYTF. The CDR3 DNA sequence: TGCAGTGCTAGAGATATGGGACTGGCTGGCTACACCTTC.

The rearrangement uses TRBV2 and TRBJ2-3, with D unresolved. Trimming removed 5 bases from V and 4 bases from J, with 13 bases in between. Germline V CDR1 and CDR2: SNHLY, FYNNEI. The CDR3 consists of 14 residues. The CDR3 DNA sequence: TGTGCCAGCAGTAGGGAAACCATCCCAGATACGCAGTATTTT. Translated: CASSRETIPDTQYF.

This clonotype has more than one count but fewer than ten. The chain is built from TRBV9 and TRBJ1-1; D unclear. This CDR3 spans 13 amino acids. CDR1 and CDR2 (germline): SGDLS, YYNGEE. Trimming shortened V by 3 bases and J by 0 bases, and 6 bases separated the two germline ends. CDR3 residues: CASSGSLNTEAFF. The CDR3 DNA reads TGTGCCAGCAGCGGGTCCTTGAACACTGAAGCTTTCTTT.

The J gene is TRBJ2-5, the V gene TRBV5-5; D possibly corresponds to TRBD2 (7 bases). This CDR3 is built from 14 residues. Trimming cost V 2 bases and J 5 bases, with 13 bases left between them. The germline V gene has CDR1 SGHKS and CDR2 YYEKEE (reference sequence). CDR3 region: CASSLGGGIETQYF. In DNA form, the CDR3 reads TGTGCCAGCAGCTTAGGGGGGGGCATTGAGACCCAGTACTTC.

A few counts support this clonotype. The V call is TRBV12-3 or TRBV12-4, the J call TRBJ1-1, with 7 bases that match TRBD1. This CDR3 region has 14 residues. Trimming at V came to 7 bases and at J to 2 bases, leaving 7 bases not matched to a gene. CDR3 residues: CASNKGQVNTEAFF. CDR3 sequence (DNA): TGTGCCAGCAACAAAGGACAGGTTAACACTGAAGCTTTCTTT.

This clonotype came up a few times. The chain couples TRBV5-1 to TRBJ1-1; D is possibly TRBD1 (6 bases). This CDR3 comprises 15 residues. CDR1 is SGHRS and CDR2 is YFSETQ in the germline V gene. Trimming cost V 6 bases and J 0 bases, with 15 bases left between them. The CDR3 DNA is TGCGCCAGCACCGAATCGACAGGCGTGAACACTGAAGCTTTCTTT. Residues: CASTESTGVNTEAFF.

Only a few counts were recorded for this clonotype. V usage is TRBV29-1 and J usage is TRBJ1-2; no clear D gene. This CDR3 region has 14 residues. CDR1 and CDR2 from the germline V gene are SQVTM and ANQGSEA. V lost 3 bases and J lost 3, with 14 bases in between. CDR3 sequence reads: CSVENAITYYGYTF. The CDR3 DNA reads TGCAGCGTTGAGAATGCAATCACTTACTATGGCTACACCTTC.

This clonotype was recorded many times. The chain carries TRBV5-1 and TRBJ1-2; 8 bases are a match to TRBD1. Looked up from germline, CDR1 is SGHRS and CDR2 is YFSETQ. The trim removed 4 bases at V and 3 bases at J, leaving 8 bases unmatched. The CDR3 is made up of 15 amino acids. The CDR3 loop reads CASSLGTGAHYGYTF. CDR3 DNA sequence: TGCGCCAGCAGCCTGGGGACAGGAGCCCACTATGGCTACACCTTC.

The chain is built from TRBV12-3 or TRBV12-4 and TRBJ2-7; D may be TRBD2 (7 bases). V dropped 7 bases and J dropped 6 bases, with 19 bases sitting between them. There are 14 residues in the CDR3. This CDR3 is CASTFQGPGGEQYV. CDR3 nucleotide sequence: TGTGCCAGCACTTTCCAGGGGCCGGGGGGCGAGCAGTACGTC.

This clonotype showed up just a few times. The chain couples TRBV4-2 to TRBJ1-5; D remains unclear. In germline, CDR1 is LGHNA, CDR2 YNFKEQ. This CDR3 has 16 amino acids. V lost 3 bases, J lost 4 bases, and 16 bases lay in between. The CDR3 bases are TGTGCCAGCAGCCACACCATCGCGAGTGGTAATCAGCCCCAGCATTTT. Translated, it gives CASSHTIASGNQPQHF.

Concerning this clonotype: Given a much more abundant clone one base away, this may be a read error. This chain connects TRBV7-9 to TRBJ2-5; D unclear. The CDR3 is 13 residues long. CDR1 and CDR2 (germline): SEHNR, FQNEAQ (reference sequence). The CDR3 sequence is CASSLFPEETRYF. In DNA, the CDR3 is TGTGCCAGCAGCTTATTCCCGGAAGAGACCCGGTACTTC.

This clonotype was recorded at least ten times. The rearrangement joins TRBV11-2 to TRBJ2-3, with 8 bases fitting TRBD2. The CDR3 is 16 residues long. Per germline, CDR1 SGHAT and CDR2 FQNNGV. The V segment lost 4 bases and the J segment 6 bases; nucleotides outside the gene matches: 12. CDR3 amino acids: CASSSFGGAVADTQYF. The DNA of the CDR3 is TGTGCCAGCAGCTCTTTCGGGGGGGCGGTAGCCGATACGCAGTATTTT.